What follows are 15 T cell receptor beta chains derived from one specimen sequenced in a study of blood T cell repertoires in COVID-19. Measured with immunoSEQ multiplex PCR; TCRdb has only the in-frame clones, and not every one. This repertoire shows about 260,000 clones, 90% found once; its top ten account for 0.87%. Material: PBMCs or T cells enriched from blood (not recorded which). The receptors shown here come from a man aged 45-65 years who had been exposed to COVID-19.

The chain joins TRBV6-5 to TRBJ2-1, with TRBD1 matching 7 bases. The CDR3 sequence is 14 residues long. Germline CDR1 is MNHEY and CDR2 is SVGAGI. With 6 bases clipped from V and 2 bases from J, the junction kept 4 bases outside the gene matches. CDR3 region: CASSLTGTYNEQFF. The DNA for the CDR3 is TGTGCCAGCAGCCTGACAGGGACCTACAATGAGCAGTTCTTC.

The rearrangement joins TRBV29-1 to TRBJ1-1, with TRBD1 as a possible D gene (6 bases). Germline V gene lookup returns CDR1 SQVTM and CDR2 ANQGSEA. This CDR3 has 12 amino acids. Trimming removed 6 bases from V and 0 bases from J, with 8 bases in between. The CDR3 region has the DNA TGCAGCGTGGGACATATGAACACTGAAGCTTTCTTT. Amino acid sequence: CSVGHMNTEAFF. Full variable domain (missing parts from reference TRBV29-1 and TRBJ1-1): SAVISQKPSRDICQRGTSLTIQCQVDSQVTMMFWYRQQPGQSLTLIATANQGSEATYESGFVIDKFPISRPNLTFSTLTVSNMSPEDSSIYLCSVGHMNTEAFFGQGTRLTVV.

DNA of the CDR3: TGTGCCAGCAGCTATGGACAGGGATCGGTATTGAACACTGAAGCTTTCTTT. Its translation is CASSYGQGSVLNTEAFF. The chain links TRBV7-2 to TRBJ1-1; 8 nucleotides agree with TRBD1. Germline V gene sequence: CDR1 SGHTA, CDR2 FQGNSA. The CDR3 has 17 residues. The V segment lost 4 bases and the J segment 0 bases; nucleotides outside the gene matches: 10.

This CDR3 reads CAISGGLTGSNQPQHF. CDR3 bases: TGTGCCATCAGTGGGGGTTTGACAGGGAGCAATCAGCCCCAGCATTTT. The rearrangement uses TRBV10-3 and TRBJ1-5, with 7 bases identical to TRBD1. The CDR3 consists of 16 residues. Germline V gives CDR1 ENHRY, CDR2 SYGVKD. Trimming at V came to 4 bases and at J to 1 base, leaving 7 bases not matched to a gene.

This clone was detected once. The rearrangement uses TRBV5-6 and TRBJ2-1; D perhaps matches TRBD1 (5 bases). CDR1 is SGHDT and CDR2 is YYEEEE in the germline V gene. Trimming stripped 0 bases from V and 2 bases from J, with 12 bases between. There are 16 residues in the CDR3. The CDR3: CASSLGGHPTYNEQFF. In DNA form, the CDR3 reads TGTGCCAGCAGCTTGGGTGGACACCCCACCTACAATGAGCAGTTCTTC.

The chain has TRBV21-1 and TRBJ2-3; the tabulated D call, TRBD1, remains unverified against the DNA. TRBV21-1 is a pseudogene. The CDR3 contains 16 residues. CDR3 residues: CASSTRDRLHTDTQYF. CDR3 coding DNA: TGTGCCAGCAGCACCCGGGACAGACTTCACACAGATACGCAGTATTTT.

The genes are TRBV2 and TRBJ2-2, with no clear D. The CDR3 runs 12 residues. Germline loops: CDR1 SNHLY, CDR2 FYNNEI. V was shortened by 7 bases and J by 7 bases, with 10 bases between the two germline ends. The CDR3 DNA follows: TGTGCCAGCATTCCGGTTCGCGGGGAGCTGTTTTTT. This gives the protein CASIPVRGELFF.

This clone has just a few counts. The gene calls are TRBV5-4 and TRBJ1-6; tentative D call: TRBD1 (5 bases). Germline V gives CDR1 SGHNT, CDR2 YYREEE (reference sequence). The CDR3 spans 13 residues. Trimming pared 4 bases from V and 10 bases from J, leaving 12 bases between. CDR3 region: CASSPGGLSPLHF. The CDR3 nucleotides read TGTGCCAGCAGCCCTGGGGGGTTGTCACCCCTCCACTTT.

The gene calls are TRBV19 and TRBJ2-2; maybe TRBD1 (6 bases). V dropped 6 bases and J dropped 7 bases, with 15 bases sitting between them. CDR3 length: 14 amino acids. Germline V CDR1 and CDR2: LNHDA, SQIVND (reference sequence). This chain's CDR3 is CASRWTAHDGELFF. The CDR3 nucleotides read TGTGCCAGTAGGTGGACAGCCCACGACGGGGAGCTGTTTTTT.

V and J are TRBV10-3 and TRBJ1-6, with D unclear. V was pared by 4 bases and J by 4 bases, with 14 bases between. The CDR3 extends over 16 amino acids. CDR1 ENHRY and CDR2 SYGVKD come from the germline V gene. The CDR3 coding sequence is TGTGCCATCAGTGGTGGAGGGAGACATTATAATTCACCCCTCCACTTT. Its translation: CAISGGGRHYNSPLHF.

The V and J genes are TRBV28 and TRBJ2-1, with TRBD2 identical over 15 bases. CDR1 is MDHEN and CDR2 is SYDVKM in the germline V gene. V lost 7 bases, J lost 12 bases, and 10 bases stayed unmatched. The CDR3 sequence is 15 residues long. The CDR3, as DNA: TGTGCCAGCACCACTACGGGACTAGCGGGGGGAAGGCAGTTCTTC. Its protein product is CASTTTGLAGGRQFF. The variable domain in full, completed from reference TRBV28 and TRBJ2-1, reads DVKVTQSSRYLVKRTGEKVFLECVQDMDHENMFWYRQDPGLGLRLIYFSYDVKMKEKGDIPEGYSVSREKKERFSLILESASTNQTSMYLCASTTTGLAGGRQFFGPGTRLTVL.

The V and J genes are TRBV3-1 (or the pseudogene TRBV3-2) and TRBJ2-5; no definite D call. This CDR3 spans 13 amino acids. Looked up from germline, CDR1 is LGHDT and CDR2 is YNNKEL (reference sequence). The germline V and J ends were trimmed by 4 bases and 1 base, with 7 bases remaining between them. The CDR3: CASSPWPQETQYF. The CDR3 DNA follows: TGTGCCAGCAGCCCCTGGCCCCAAGAGACCCAGTACTTC.

CDR3 amino acids: CATSRSRAKSSNGYTF. CDR3 coding DNA: TGTGCCACCAGCAGGAGCAGGGCAAAGAGTTCAAATGGCTACACCTTC. V usage is TRBV15 and J usage is TRBJ1-2, with D possibly matching TRBD1 (5 bases). Per the germline V gene, CDR1 is LNHNV and CDR2 is YYDKDF (reference sequence). Deletions cut 3 bases from V and 6 bases from J, with 20 bases between. CDR3 size: 16 residues.

The chain links TRBV7-2 to TRBJ1-3; TRBD1 is a possible D gene (5 bases). Trimming took 7 bases from V and 8 from J, leaving 18 bases between them. This CDR3 contains 14 residues. Germline V CDR1 and CDR2: SGHTA, FQGNSA. CDR3 amino acids: CASKRTIGGDTIYF. DNA for the CDR3: TGTGCCAGCAAAAGAACGATTGGGGGGGACACCATATATTTT. Full variable domain (outside the CDR3, taken from reference TRBV7-2 and TRBJ1-3): GAGVSQSPSNKVTEKGKDVELRCDPISGHTALYWYRQSLGQGLEFLIYFQGNSAPDKSGLPSDRFSAERTGGSVSTLTIQRTQQEDSAVYLCASKRTIGGDTIYFGEGSWLTVV.

V usage is TRBV30 and J usage is TRBJ2-4; 7 nucleotides line up with TRBD1. Per germline, CDR1 GTSNPN and CDR2 SVGIG (reference sequence). The trim removed 0 bases at V and 3 bases at J, leaving 17 bases unmatched. The CDR3 runs to 19 residues. The CDR3 reads CAWSVGPRAAGGFKNIQYF. CDR3 nucleotides: TGTGCCTGGAGTGTGGGCCCCCGCGCGGCAGGGGGTTTCAAAAACATTCAGTACTTC.